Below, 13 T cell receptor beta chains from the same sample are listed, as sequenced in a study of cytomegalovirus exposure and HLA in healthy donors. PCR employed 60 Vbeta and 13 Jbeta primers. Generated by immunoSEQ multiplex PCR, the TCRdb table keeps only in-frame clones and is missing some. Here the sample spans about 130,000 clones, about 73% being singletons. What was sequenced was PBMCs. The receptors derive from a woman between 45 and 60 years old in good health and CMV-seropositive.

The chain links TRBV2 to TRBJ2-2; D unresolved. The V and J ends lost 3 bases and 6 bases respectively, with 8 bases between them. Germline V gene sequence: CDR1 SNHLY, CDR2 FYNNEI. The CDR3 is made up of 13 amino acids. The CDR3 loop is CASSEARSGELFF. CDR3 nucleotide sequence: TGTGCCAGCAGTGAGGCCCGCTCCGGGGAGCTGTTTTTT.

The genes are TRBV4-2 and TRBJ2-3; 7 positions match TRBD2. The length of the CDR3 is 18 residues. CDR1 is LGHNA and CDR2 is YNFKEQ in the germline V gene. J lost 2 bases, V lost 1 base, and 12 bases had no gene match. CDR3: CASSQVGLGLPNTDTQYF. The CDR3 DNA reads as TGTGCCAGCAGCCAAGTAGGCCTGGGACTACCAAACACAGATACGCAGTATTTT.

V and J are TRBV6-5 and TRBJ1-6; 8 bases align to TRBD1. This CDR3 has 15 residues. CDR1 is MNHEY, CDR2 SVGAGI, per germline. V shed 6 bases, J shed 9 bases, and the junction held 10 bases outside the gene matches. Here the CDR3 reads CASRQDRGQFSPLHF. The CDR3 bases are TGTGCCAGCAGACAAGACAGGGGCCAATTTTCACCCCTCCACTTT.

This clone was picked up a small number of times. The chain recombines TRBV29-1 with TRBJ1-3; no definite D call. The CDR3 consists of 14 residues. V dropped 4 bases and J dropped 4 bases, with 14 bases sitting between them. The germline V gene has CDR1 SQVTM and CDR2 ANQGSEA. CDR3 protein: CSVALIGGGNTIYF. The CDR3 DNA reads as TGCAGCGTTGCTCTCATAGGAGGGGGAAACACCATATATTTT.

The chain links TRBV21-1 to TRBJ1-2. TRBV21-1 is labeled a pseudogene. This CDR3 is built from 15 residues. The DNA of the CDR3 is TGTGCCAGCAGCACTCGAATGGGCCTTCGGGGAGGCTACACCTTC. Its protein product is CASSTRMGLRGGYTF.

This CDR3 is CASSPIGERNEKLFF. For the CDR3, the DNA is TGCGCCAGCAGCCCCATAGGGGAAAGGAATGAAAAACTGTTTTTT. The chain recombines TRBV4-1 with TRBJ1-4; the D gene is possibly TRBD1 (5 bases). This CDR3 comprises 15 residues. V lost 4 bases and J 5 bases, leaving 14 bases between the germline ends. CDR1 and CDR2 from the germline V gene are MGHRA and YSYEKL.

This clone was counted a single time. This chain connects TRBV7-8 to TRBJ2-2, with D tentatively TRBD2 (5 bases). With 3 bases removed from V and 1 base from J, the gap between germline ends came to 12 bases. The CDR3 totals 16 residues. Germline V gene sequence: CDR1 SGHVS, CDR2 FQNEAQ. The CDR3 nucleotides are TGTGCCAGCAGCTTCACCTCCCGGGGGAACACCGGGGAGCTGTTTTTT. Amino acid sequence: CASSFTSRGNTGELFF.

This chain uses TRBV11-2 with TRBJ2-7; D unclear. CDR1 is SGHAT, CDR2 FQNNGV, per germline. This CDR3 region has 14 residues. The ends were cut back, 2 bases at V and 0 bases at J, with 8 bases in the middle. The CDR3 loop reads CASSLLRSSYEQYF. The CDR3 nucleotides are TGTGCCAGCAGCTTACTCAGGTCCTCCTACGAGCAGTACTTC.

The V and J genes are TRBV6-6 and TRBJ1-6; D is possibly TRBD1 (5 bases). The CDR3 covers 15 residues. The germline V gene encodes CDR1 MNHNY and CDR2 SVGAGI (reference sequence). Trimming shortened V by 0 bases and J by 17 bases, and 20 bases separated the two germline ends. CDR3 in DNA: TGTGCCAGCAGTTACTCGACCCCCGGGACCAGCGGGGTCCACTTT. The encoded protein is CASSYSTPGTSGVHF.

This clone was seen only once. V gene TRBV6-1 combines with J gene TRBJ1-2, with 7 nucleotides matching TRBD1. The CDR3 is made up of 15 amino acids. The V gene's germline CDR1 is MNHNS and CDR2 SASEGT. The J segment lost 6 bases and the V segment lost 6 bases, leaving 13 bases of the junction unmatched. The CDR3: CASRTGAGSPNGYTF. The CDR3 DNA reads TGTGCCAGCAGAACAGGGGCCGGATCCCCTAATGGCTACACCTTC.

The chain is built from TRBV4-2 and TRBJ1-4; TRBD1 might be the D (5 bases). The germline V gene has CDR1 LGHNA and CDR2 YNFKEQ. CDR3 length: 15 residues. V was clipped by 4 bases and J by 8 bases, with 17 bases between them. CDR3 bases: TGTGCCAGCAGCCTTGACCGGGACTGGGAGGAAAAACTGTTTTTT. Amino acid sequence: CASSLDRDWEEKLFF.

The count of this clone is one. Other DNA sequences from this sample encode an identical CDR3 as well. This chain's CDR3 is CASSLTTSGGARRETQYF. Written as DNA, the CDR3 is TGCGCCAGCAGCTTGACTACTAGCGGGGGGGCTAGGCGAGAGACCCAGTACTTC. The rearrangement links TRBV5-1 to TRBJ2-5; 13 bases are a match to TRBD2. CDR1 SGHRS and CDR2 YFSETQ come from the germline V gene. CDR3 length equals 18 residues. Trimming at V came to 1 base and at J to 4 bases, leaving 10 bases not matched to a gene. The full variable domain, completed using reference TRBV5-1 and TRBJ2-5, is KAGVTQTPRYLIKTRGQQVTLSCSPISGHRSVSWYQQTPGQGLQFLFEYFSETQRNKGNFPGRFSGRQFSNSRSEMNVSTLELGDSALYLCASSLTTSGGARRETQYFGPGTRLLVL.

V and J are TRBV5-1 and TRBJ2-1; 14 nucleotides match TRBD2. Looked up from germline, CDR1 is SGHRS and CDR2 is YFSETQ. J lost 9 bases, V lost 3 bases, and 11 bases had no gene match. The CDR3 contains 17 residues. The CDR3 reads CASSSVSGGLAGGEQFF. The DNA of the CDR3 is TGCGCCAGCAGCTCGGTATCCGGAGGACTAGCGGGGGGTGAGCAGTTCTTC.